This is a list of T cell receptor beta chains from one sample in a study of T cells in localized non-small cell lung cancer. The assay was immunoSEQ multiplex PCR, and TCRdb's table has in-frame clones only and misses some. The sample yields approximately 1,000 clones, about 33% seen once. The input for sequencing was lung tumor tissue, taken before any cancer treatment. These TCRs come from a male donor aged 60 or over with stage II squamous cell lung carcinoma. Both conserved end residues are part of each CDR3. Fields, in order: CDR3 protein, CDR3 DNA, V gene, D gene, clone size, J gene. A D gene is named only where the DNA matches it firmly. The size field is filled for only some rows; it gives once, few, many or a size class.

cdr3_aa: CASSTPGGASYNEQFF
cdr3_nt: TGTGCCAGTAGTACCCCCGGCGGCGCCTCCTACAATGAGCAGTTCTTC
v_call: TRBV19
d_call: NA
clone_size: NA
j_call: TRBJ2-1

cdr3_aa: CASSPVLSNQPQHF
cdr3_nt: TGTGCCAGCAGCCCCGTTCTTTCGAATCAGCCCCAGCATTTT
v_call: TRBV11-3
d_call: NA
clone_size: NA
j_call: TRBJ1-5

cdr3_aa: CASSSLRSSPPYEQYF
cdr3_nt: TGTGCCAGTAGTAGCCTAAGGAGCTCTCCCCCCTACGAGCAGTACTTC
v_call: TRBV19
d_call: NA
clone_size: NA
j_call: TRBJ2-7

cdr3_aa: CSVATSGDTQYF
cdr3_nt: TGCAGCGTCGCTACATCGGGAGATACGCAGTATTTT
v_call: TRBV29-1
d_call: NA
clone_size: NA
j_call: TRBJ2-3

cdr3_aa: CATSRDPLIQGIAYGYTF
cdr3_nt: TGTGCCACCAGCAGAGATCCTCTAATCCAGGGTATTGCCTATGGCTACACCTTC
v_call: TRBV15
d_call: NA
clone_size: NA
j_call: TRBJ1-2

cdr3_aa: CASSGPGLGYNEQFF
cdr3_nt: TGTGCCAGCAGCGGGCCGGGACTAGGGTACAATGAGCAGTTCTTC
v_call: TRBV14
d_call: TRBD2
clone_size: NA
j_call: TRBJ2-1

cdr3_aa: CSVLWLGNEQFF
cdr3_nt: TGCAGCGTTTTGTGGCTCGGCAATGAGCAGTTCTTC
v_call: TRBV29-1
d_call: NA
clone_size: few
j_call: TRBJ2-1

cdr3_aa: CASSAGTGETYTF
cdr3_nt: TGTGCCAGCAGCGCAGGGACAGGGGAGACCTACACCTTC
v_call: TRBV9
d_call: TRBD1
clone_size: medium-sized
j_call: TRBJ1-2

cdr3_aa: CASSFGQGGNNEQFF
cdr3_nt: TGTGCCAGCAGCTTCGGACAGGGGGGAAACAATGAGCAGTTCTTC
v_call: TRBV11-3
d_call: TRBD1
clone_size: NA
j_call: TRBJ2-1

cdr3_aa: CASSLGKDSAGANVLTF
cdr3_nt: TGTGCCAGCAGCTTAGGGAAGGATTCTGCTGGGGCCAACGTCCTGACTTTC
v_call: TRBV11-3
d_call: NA
clone_size: NA
j_call: TRBJ2-6

cdr3_aa: CASSLEGRVNEQFF
cdr3_nt: TGCGCCAGCAGCTTGGAAGGCAGGGTAAATGAGCAGTTCTTC
v_call: TRBV5-1
d_call: NA
clone_size: NA
j_call: TRBJ2-1

cdr3_aa: CSVSDPQSYEQYF
cdr3_nt: TGCAGCGTTTCAGACCCTCAATCCTACGAGCAGTACTTC
v_call: TRBV29-1
d_call: NA
clone_size: NA
j_call: TRBJ2-7

cdr3_aa: CASSFQGRNTEAFF
cdr3_nt: TGTGCCAGCAGTTTTCAAGGACGGAACACTGAAGCTTTCTTT
v_call: TRBV6-8
d_call: NA
clone_size: few
j_call: TRBJ1-1

cdr3_aa: CASSQVAGGGNEQFF
cdr3_nt: TGTGCCAGCAGCCAAGTAGCGGGAGGGGGCAATGAGCAGTTCTTC
v_call: TRBV14
d_call: TRBD2
clone_size: few
j_call: TRBJ2-1

cdr3_aa: CASFPAGGVEQYF
cdr3_nt: TGTGCCAGCTTCCCAGCGGGAGGGGTCGAGCAGTACTTC
v_call: TRBV6-8
d_call: TRBD2
clone_size: NA
j_call: TRBJ2-7

cdr3_aa: CAWNPNLLNTEAFF
cdr3_nt: TGTGCCTGGAACCCGAACCTCCTGAACACTGAAGCTTTCTTT
v_call: TRBV30
d_call: NA
clone_size: NA
j_call: TRBJ1-1

cdr3_aa: CSYRDSGTEAFF
cdr3_nt: TGTTCCTACAGGGACTCTGGGACTGAAGCTTTCTTT
v_call: TRBV19
d_call: NA
clone_size: large
j_call: TRBJ1-1

cdr3_aa: CSVSHGRSGNTIYF
cdr3_nt: TGCAGCGTTTCGCACGGCCGCTCTGGAAACACCATATATTTT
v_call: TRBV29-1
d_call: NA
clone_size: few
j_call: TRBJ1-3

cdr3_aa: CASSVGGNSNQPQHF
cdr3_nt: TGTGCCAGCAGTGTCGGGGGAAATAGCAATCAGCCCCAGCATTTT
v_call: TRBV9
d_call: NA
clone_size: NA
j_call: TRBJ1-5

cdr3_aa: CASSVGHRGRNEQFF
cdr3_nt: TGTGCCAGCAGCGTAGGACACCGAGGGCGCAATGAGCAGTTCTTC
v_call: TRBV9
d_call: NA
clone_size: NA
j_call: TRBJ2-1

cdr3_aa: CASSDTPQGLDGYTF
cdr3_nt: TGTGCCAGCAGTGACACACCACAGGGGTTAGATGGCTACACCTTC
v_call: TRBV6-8
d_call: TRBD1
clone_size: NA
j_call: TRBJ1-2

cdr3_aa: CASSGGQGSVNEKLFF
cdr3_nt: TGTGCCAGCAGTGGAGGACAGGGGTCCGTTAATGAAAAACTGTTTTTT
v_call: TRBV6-8
d_call: TRBD1
clone_size: NA
j_call: TRBJ1-4

cdr3_aa: CASSERADPYEQYF
cdr3_nt: TGCGCCAGCAGTGAGCGGGCAGACCCCTACGAGCAGTACTTC
v_call: TRBV10-2
d_call: NA
clone_size: NA
j_call: TRBJ2-7

cdr3_aa: CSVEQGALTEAFF
cdr3_nt: TGCAGCGTTGAACAGGGGGCCCTCACTGAAGCTTTCTTT
v_call: TRBV29-1
d_call: TRBD1
clone_size: few
j_call: TRBJ1-1

cdr3_aa: CASSYRVDTGELFF
cdr3_nt: TGTGCCAGCAGTTACAGGGTTGACACCGGGGAGCTGTTTTTT
v_call: TRBV6-8
d_call: NA
clone_size: NA
j_call: TRBJ2-2

cdr3_aa: CASIDRDSGNTIYF
cdr3_nt: TGTGCCAGCATAGACAGGGACTCTGGAAACACCATATATTTT
v_call: TRBV6-8
d_call: TRBD1
clone_size: few
j_call: TRBJ1-3

cdr3_aa: CASSYSTGTGNTIYF
cdr3_nt: TGTGCCAGCAGTTACTCGACGGGTACCGGAAACACCATATATTTT
v_call: TRBV6-8
d_call: NA
clone_size: NA
j_call: TRBJ1-3

cdr3_aa: CASSIANAGQGSSEAFF
cdr3_nt: TGTGCCAGTAGTATAGCTAACGCGGGACAGGGAAGCTCTGAAGCTTTCTTT
v_call: TRBV19
d_call: TRBD1
clone_size: NA
j_call: TRBJ1-1

cdr3_aa: CASSLTGDGYTF
cdr3_nt: TGTGCCAGTAGTCTTACAGGGGATGGCTACACCTTC
v_call: TRBV19
d_call: TRBD1
clone_size: NA
j_call: TRBJ1-2

cdr3_aa: CASSDPRQGHSYEQYF
cdr3_nt: TGTGCCAGTAGTGACCCCAGACAGGGCCACTCCTACGAGCAGTACTTC
v_call: TRBV19
d_call: TRBD1
clone_size: NA
j_call: TRBJ2-7

cdr3_aa: CASSLPGGGNTIYF
cdr3_nt: TGTGCCAGCAGCTTACCGGGAGGAGGAAACACCATATATTTT
v_call: TRBV11-3
d_call: NA
clone_size: few
j_call: TRBJ1-3